This T cell receptor (beta chain) originates from a study of CD8+CD57+ T cells in acquired aplastic anemia. It was patients with CD8+CD57+ cell expansion by flow cytometry who were chosen for sequencing. Germline lookup yields CDR1 SGHVS and CDR2 FNYEAQ. Trimming pared 0 bases from V and 3 bases from J, leaving 14 bases between. The CDR3 is 16 amino acids. Genomic DNA provided the template from which TCR beta VDJ and CDR3 profiles were obtained. Each CDR3 protein gets one entry after TCRdb re-called the reads with MiXCR. This sample yields approximately 170,000 distinct CDR3 sequences, of which around 47% are seen a single time; 2.5% to 4% belongs to the top ten. This clonotype was recorded many times.

This rearrangement joins TRBV7-6 to TRBJ2-5; D is uncertain. The specimen sequenced was sorted CD4+, CD8+, or CD8+CD57+ T cells (not recorded which) from PBMCs. The source is a human donor with aplastic anemia. CDR3: CASSLAPETWEETQYF. The CDR3 nucleotides are TGTGCCAGCAGCTTAGCTCCCGAGACCTGGGAAGAGACCCAGTACTTC.